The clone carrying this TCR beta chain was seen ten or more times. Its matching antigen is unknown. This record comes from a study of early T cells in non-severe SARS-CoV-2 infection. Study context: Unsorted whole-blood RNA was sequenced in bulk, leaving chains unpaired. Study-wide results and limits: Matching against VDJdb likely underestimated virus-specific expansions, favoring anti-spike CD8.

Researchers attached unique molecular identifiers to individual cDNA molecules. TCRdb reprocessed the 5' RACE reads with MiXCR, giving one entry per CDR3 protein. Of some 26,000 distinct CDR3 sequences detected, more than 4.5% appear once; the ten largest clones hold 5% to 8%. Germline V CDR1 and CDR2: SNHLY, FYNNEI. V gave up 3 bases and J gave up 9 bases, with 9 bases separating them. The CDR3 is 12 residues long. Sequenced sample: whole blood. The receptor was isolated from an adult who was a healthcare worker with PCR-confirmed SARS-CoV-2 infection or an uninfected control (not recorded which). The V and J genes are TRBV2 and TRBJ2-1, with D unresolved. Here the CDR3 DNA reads TGTGCCAGCAGTGATCCGGGCCTTGAGCAGTTCTTC. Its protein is CASSDPGLEQFF. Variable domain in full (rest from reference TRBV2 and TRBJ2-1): EPEVTQTPSHQVTQMGQEVILRCVPISNHLYFYWYRQILGQKVEFLVSFYNNEISEKSEIFDDQFSVERPDGSNFTLKIRSTKLEDSAMYFCASSDPGLEQFFGPGTRLTVL.